In its sample, the clone carrying this T cell receptor (beta chain) was seen a few times. All of the isolated RNA was reverse transcribed, so expressed TCRB transcripts were sequenced. Clones were read by immunoSEQ multiplex PCR, and TCRdb kept only the in-frame ones, dropping some. The repertoire has 200,000 to 300,000 clones, roughly 15% of them found once; the top ten carry about 0.027%. In total, each donor contributed a single heparinised blood draw that averaged roughly 100 mL. Each sorted population was over 95% pure. The record originates from a study of beta chain features in type 1 diabetes. Study-level information: There was similarity between patients and healthy donors in age, gender and cell yields.

The germline V gene has CDR1 SNHLY and CDR2 FYNNEI. The CDR3 length is 14 residues. Trimming took 5 bases from V and 2 from J, leaving 12 bases between them. This rearrangement joins TRBV2 to TRBJ2-5, with D possibly matching TRBD1 (6 bases). Input material: naive CD4+ T cells from blood. The TCR originated in a woman in her thirties or forties in good health. CDR3 nucleotides: TGTGCCAGCAGTCGCAGGGGAAATCAAGAGACCCAGTACTTC. Translation gives CASSRRGNQETQYF.